The text below deals with one TCR beta chain. The antigen remains unidentified. The data stem from a study of radiotherapy plus CTLA-4 blockade in lung cancer. Background on the study: Among enrolled patients, 15% to 20% responded and 31% achieved disease control.

Sequenced by immunoSEQ multiplex PCR; TCRdb stores in-frame clones only, minus some. Of some 34,000 clones listed, approximately 77% were seen once; the top ten hold under 13%. General study points: Tumor-origin TCR clones grew in blood after radiotherapy plus ipilimumab.

The CDR3 runs to 15 residues. Trimming took 1 base from V and 5 from J; bases not matched to a gene: 8. Looked up from germline, CDR1 is SGHRS and CDR2 is YFSETQ. This sequence originates from a human donor with non-small cell lung cancer who had stable disease on radiotherapy plus ipilimumab. The chain combines TRBV5-1 with TRBJ1-2; 7 bases agree with TRBD1. The sample here was peripheral blood, taken from a patient treated with radiotherapy plus ipilimumab. The CDR3 sequence is CASSLIPGQLYGYTF. The CDR3 DNA reads as TGCGCCAGCAGCTTGATCCCGGGACAGCTATATGGCTACACCTTC.